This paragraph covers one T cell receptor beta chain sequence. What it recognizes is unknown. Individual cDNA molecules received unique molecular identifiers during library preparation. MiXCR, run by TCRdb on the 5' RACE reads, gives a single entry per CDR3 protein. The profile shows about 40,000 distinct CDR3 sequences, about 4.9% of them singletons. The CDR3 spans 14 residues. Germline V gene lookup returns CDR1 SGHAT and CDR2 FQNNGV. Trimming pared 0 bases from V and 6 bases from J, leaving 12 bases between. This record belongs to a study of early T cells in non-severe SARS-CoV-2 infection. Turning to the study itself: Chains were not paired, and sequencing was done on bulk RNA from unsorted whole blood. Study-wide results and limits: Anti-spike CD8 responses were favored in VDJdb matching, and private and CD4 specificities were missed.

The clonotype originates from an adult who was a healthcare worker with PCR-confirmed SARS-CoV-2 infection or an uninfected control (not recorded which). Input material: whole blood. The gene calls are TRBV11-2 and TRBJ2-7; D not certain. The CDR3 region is CASSLEGTFSEQYF. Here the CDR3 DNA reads TGTGCCAGCAGCTTAGAGGGTACTTTTTCCGAGCAGTACTTC.